This T cell receptor (beta chain) came from a study of cytomegalovirus exposure and HLA in healthy donors. This CDR3 has 16 amino acids. Per germline, CDR1 SGHNT and CDR2 YYREEE (reference sequence). The V gene lost 1 base and the J gene lost 1 base, with 11 bases spanning the gap. 13 Jbeta primers and 60 Vbeta primers were used for the PCR. Generated by immunoSEQ multiplex PCR, the TCRdb table keeps only in-frame clones and is missing some. The sample lists around 230,000 clones, about 85% seen once, with approximately 0.24% in the top ten. This clone has a handful of counts. The chain couples TRBV5-4 to TRBJ2-2; tentative D call: TRBD2 (6 bases). The sequenced sample consisted of PBMCs. This receptor was identified in a girl aged 2 to 10 in good health and CMV-seronegative. CDR3 nucleotides: TGTGCCAGCAGCTTGATGACGCGGGGGAACACCGGGGAGCTGTTTTTT. This sequence encodes CASSLMTRGNTGELFF.